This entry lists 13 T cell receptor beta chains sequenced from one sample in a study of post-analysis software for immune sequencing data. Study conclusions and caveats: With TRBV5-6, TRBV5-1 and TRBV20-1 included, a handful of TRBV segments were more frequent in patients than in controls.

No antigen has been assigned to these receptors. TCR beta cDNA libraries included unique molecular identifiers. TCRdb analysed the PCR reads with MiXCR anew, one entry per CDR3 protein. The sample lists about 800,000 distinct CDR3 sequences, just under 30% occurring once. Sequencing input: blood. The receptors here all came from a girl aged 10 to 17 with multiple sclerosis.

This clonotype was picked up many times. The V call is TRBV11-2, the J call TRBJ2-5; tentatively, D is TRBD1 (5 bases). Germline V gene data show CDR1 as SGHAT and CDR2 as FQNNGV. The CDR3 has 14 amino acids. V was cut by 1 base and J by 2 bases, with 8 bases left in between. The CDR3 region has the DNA TGTGCCAGCAGCTTAGCAGGGCAACAAGAGACCCAGTACTTC. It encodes CASSLAGQQETQYF.

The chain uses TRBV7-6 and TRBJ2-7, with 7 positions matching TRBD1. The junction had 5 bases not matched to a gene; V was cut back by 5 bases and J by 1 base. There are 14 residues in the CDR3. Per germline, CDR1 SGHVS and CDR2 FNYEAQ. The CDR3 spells CASSVDRTSYEQYF. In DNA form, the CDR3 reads TGTGCCAGCAGCGTGGACAGGACTTCCTACGAGCAGTACTTC.

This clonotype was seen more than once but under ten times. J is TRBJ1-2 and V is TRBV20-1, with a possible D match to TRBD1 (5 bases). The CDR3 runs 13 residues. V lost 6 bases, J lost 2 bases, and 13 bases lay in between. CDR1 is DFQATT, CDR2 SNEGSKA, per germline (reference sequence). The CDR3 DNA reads TGCAGTGCCCTGGGCGAGGGGAACTATGGCTACACCTTC. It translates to CSALGEGNYGYTF.

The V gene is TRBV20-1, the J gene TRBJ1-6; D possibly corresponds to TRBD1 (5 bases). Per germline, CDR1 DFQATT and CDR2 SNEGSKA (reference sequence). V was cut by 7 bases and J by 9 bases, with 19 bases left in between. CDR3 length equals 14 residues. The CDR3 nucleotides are TGCAGTGTACGGCCCGGGGAGAGGGGTTCACCCCTCCACTTT. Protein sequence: CSVRPGERGSPLHF.

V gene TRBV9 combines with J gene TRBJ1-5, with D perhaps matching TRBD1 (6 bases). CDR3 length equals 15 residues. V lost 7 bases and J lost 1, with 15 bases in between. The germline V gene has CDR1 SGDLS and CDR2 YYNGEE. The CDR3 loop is CASGTQGGSNQPQHF. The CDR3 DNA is TGTGCCAGCGGAACACAGGGTGGAAGCAATCAGCCCCAGCATTTT.

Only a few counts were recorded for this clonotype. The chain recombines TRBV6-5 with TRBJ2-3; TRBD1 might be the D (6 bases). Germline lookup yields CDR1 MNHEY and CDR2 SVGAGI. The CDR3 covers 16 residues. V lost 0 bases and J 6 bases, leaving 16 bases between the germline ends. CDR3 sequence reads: CASSYSYTGSEDTQYF. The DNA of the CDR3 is TGTGCCAGCAGTTACTCGTATACAGGGTCCGAGGATACGCAGTATTTT.

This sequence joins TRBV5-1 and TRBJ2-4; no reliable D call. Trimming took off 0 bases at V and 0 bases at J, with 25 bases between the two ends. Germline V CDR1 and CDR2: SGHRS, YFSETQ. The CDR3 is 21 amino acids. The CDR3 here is CASSLDTRQDVSRRAKNIQYF. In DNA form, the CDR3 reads TGCGCCAGCAGCTTGGATACTCGGCAGGATGTTTCTCGCCGAGCCAAAAACATTCAGTACTTC.

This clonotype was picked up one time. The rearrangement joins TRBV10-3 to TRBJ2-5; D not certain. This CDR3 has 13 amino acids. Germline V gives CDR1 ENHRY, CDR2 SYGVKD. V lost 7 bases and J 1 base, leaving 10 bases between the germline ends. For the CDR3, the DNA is TGTGCCATCACTAGGGCCGTCCAAGAGACCCAGTACTTC. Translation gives CAITRAVQETQYF.

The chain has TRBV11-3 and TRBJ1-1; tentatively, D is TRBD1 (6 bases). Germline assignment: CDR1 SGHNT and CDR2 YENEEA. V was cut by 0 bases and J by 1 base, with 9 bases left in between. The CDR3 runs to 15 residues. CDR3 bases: TGTGCCAGCAGCTTAGATCTGACAGGGAACACTGAAGCTTTCTTT. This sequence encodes CASSLDLTGNTEAFF.

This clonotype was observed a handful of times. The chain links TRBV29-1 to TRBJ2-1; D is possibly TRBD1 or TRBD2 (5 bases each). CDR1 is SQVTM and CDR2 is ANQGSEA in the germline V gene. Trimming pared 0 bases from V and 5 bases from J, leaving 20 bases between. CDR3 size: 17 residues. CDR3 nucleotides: TGCAGCGTTGAAGATCGAGGGAGTGGGGTAGGGGACAATGAGCAGTTCTTC. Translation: CSVEDRGSGVGDNEQFF.

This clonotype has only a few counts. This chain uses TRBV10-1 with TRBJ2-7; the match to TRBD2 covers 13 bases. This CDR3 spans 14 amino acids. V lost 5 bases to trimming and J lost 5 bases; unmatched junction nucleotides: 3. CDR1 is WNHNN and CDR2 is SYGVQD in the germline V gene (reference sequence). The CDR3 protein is CASSWGLAGNEQYF. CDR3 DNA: TGCGCCAGCAGTTGGGGACTAGCGGGAAACGAGCAGTACTTC.

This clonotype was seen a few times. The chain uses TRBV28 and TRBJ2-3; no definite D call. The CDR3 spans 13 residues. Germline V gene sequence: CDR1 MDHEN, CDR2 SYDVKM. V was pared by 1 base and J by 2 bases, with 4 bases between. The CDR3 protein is CASSLLHTDTQYF. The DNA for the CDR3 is TGTGCCAGCAGTTTATTACACACAGATACGCAGTATTTT.

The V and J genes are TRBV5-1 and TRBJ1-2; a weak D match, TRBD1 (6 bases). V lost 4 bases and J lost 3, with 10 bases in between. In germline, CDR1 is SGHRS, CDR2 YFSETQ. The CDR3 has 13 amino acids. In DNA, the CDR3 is TGCGCCAGCAGCCCGGACAGCCACTATGGCTACACCTTC. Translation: CASSPDSHYGYTF.